This T cell receptor beta chain appears in the sequencing data of a study of early T cells in non-severe SARS-CoV-2 infection. Study background: Alpha and beta chains were unpaired, from unsorted whole-blood bulk RNA.

This clonotype was picked up a small number of times. Antigen unknown. Individual cDNA molecules were tagged with unique molecular identifiers, the study reported. MiXCR, applied by TCRdb to the 5' RACE reads, yields one record per CDR3 protein. The repertoire holds about 94,000 distinct CDR3 sequences, with around 13% as singletons. General study results and limits: The VDJdb matching leaned toward anti-spike CD8 responses and overlooked private and CD4 specificities.

The CDR3 runs 13 residues. Germline V gene sequence: CDR1 SEHNR, CDR2 FQNEAQ (reference sequence). The germline V and J ends were trimmed by 3 bases and 6 bases, with 11 bases remaining between them. V usage is TRBV7-9 and J usage is TRBJ1-2; the D gene is possibly TRBD1 (5 bases). The TCR originated in an adult who was a healthcare worker with PCR-confirmed SARS-CoV-2 infection or an uninfected control (not recorded which). Sequenced input: whole blood. CDR3 DNA: TGTGCCAGCAGCTTTGGAAGGGGTGATGGCTACACCTTC. This encodes CASSFGRGDGYTF.